The T cell receptor beta chain described here comes from a study of T cell responses to AZD1222 COVID-19 vaccine. Study-wide results and caveats: Without day 14 samples, only post-peak T cell repertoires were studied. When two AZD1222 doses had been given, Spike-specific TCR breadth and depth rose. The donor cohort was predominantly white British with a female majority, and clonal diversity may have been underestimated. Nearly half of spike-specific TCRs reportedly go after variant regions that carry no mutations.

Generated by immunoSEQ multiplex PCR, the TCRdb table keeps only in-frame clones and is missing some. The sample includes about 190,000 clones, 85% to 95% of them seen just once. Trimming pared 7 bases from V and 1 base from J, leaving 14 bases between. Per germline, CDR1 LNHDA and CDR2 SQIVND (reference sequence). CDR3 size: 15 residues. Remarks on this clone: Its antigen is currently unknown.

The specimen was peripheral blood, collected on day 0 of AZD1222 vaccination. This clonotype was obtained from an adult in good health. The chain is built from TRBV19 and TRBJ2-1; D is unclear. Here the CDR3 DNA reads TGTGCCAGTAAGCGTGGCAGCGATTCCTACAATGAGCAGTTCTTC. Translation: CASKRGSDSYNEQFF.